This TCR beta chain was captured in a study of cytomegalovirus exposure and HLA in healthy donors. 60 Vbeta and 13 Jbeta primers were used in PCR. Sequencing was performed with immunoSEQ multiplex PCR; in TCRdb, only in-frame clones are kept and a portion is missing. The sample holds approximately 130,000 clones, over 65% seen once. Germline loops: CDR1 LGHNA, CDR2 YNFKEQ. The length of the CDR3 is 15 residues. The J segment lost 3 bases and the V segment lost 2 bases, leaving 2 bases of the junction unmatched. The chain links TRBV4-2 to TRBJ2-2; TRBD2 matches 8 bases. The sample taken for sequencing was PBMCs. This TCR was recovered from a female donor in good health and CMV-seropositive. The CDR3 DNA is TGTGCCAGCAGCCAATCGACTAGCGACACCGGGGAGCTGTTTTTT. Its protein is CASSQSTSDTGELFF.